Each of the 13 T cell receptor beta chains below was sequenced from the same sample in a study of radiation and T cells in renal cell carcinoma. The sample's time point: blood 4 weeks post-SBRT, at nephrectomy. Described treatment: 15 Gy SBRT to primary tumor, nephrectomy 4 weeks later. Assay used: immunoSEQ multiplex PCR; TCRdb lists only in-frame clones, some missing. The sample yields some 150,000 clones, less than 90% seen once. The sample was blood, taken from a patient whose treatment included radiotherapy and nephrectomy. The receptors here all came from a woman between 50 and 59 years old with renal cell carcinoma.

The chain is built from TRBV27 and TRBJ1-1, with a weak D call TRBD1 (6 bases). Trimming cost V 6 bases and J 0 bases, with 8 bases left between them. In germline, CDR1 is MNHEY, CDR2 SMNVEV (reference sequence). The CDR3 covers 13 residues. CDR3 nucleotide sequence: TGTGCCAGCAGGGGGGCCATGAACACTGAAGCTTTCTTT. Translated: CASRGAMNTEAFF.

V gene TRBV19 combines with J gene TRBJ2-7; 7 positions match TRBD1. CDR1 is LNHDA and CDR2 is SQIVND in the germline V gene (reference sequence). The length of the CDR3 is 15 residues. The V gene end was trimmed by 3 bases and the J gene end by 4 bases; junction bases not matched to a gene: 9. The chain's CDR3 is CASSIFGTELYEQYF. CDR3 sequence (DNA): TGTGCCAGTAGTATTTTTGGGACAGAACTTTACGAGCAGTACTTC.

V usage is TRBV30 and J usage is TRBJ1-5; the D gene is possibly TRBD1 (5 bases). Trimming took off 1 base at V and 1 base at J, with 17 bases between the two ends. From germline, CDR1 is GTSNPN and CDR2 SVGIG (reference sequence). This CDR3 contains 17 residues. CDR3 nucleotide sequence: TGTGCCTGGAGTGCATCAAGGACATATCCGAGCAATCAGCCCCAGCATTTT. Amino acid sequence: CAWSASRTYPSNQPQHF.

The chain is built from TRBV19 and TRBJ2-7; TRBD1 aligns across 7 bases. V was pared by 10 bases and J by 2 bases, with 8 bases of the junction left unmatched. Germline V lookup: CDR1 LNHDA, CDR2 SQIVND (reference sequence). There are 13 residues in the CDR3. The CDR3: CAIPRQGPYEQYF. CDR3 DNA: TGTGCCATCCCCAGACAGGGTCCCTACGAGCAGTACTTC.

The chain uses TRBV10-1 and TRBJ2-5; TRBD1 matches 7 bases. There are 13 residues in the CDR3. Germline V CDR1 and CDR2: WNHNN, SYGVQD (reference sequence). J gave up 5 bases and V 6 bases, and 6 bases lay outside the gene matches. Here the CDR3 DNA reads TGCGCCAGCAGCAGACAGGGAACCGAGACCCAGTACTTC. It is translated as CASSRQGTETQYF.

The genes are TRBV7-9 and TRBJ1-2; TRBD1 is a possible D gene (5 bases). V lost 1 base and J 3 bases, leaving 6 bases between the germline ends. Germline V gene sequence: CDR1 SEHNR, CDR2 FQNEAQ (reference sequence). This CDR3 is built from 13 residues. The chain's CDR3 is CASSLGGDYGYTF. DNA of the CDR3: TGTGCCAGCAGCTTAGGGGGGGACTATGGCTACACCTTC.

The CDR3 bases are TGTGCCAGCAGCCAAAGCCCAGAACCCGCCTCCGAGCAGTACTTC. Its translation: CASSQSPEPASEQYF. The chain links TRBV6-5 to TRBJ2-5; unclear D gene. Matching the DNA end better, TRBJ2-7 makes the J call doubtful. The CDR3 contains 15 residues. Germline V CDR1 and CDR2: MNHEY, SVGAGI.

V gene TRBV4-3 combines with J gene TRBJ1-2, with 8 bases matching TRBD1. CDR1 is LGHNA, CDR2 YSLEER, per germline. This CDR3 comprises 15 residues. Losses at the gene ends were 1 base for V and 0 bases for J; bases not matched to a gene: 1. This CDR3 is CASSQGTGTNYGYTF. The CDR3 coding sequence is TGCGCCAGCAGCCAAGGGACAGGGACTAACTATGGCTACACCTTC.

The J gene is TRBJ2-5, the V gene TRBV5-6, with TRBD2 matching 8 bases. With V trimmed by 4 bases and J by 4 bases, 6 bases remained unmatched. The CDR3 is 14 residues long. In germline, CDR1 is SGHDT, CDR2 YYEEEE. The CDR3 reads CASSGAGGAETQYF. CDR3 bases: TGTGCCAGCAGCGGCGCGGGGGGCGCAGAGACCCAGTACTTC. Drawing the rest from reference TRBV5-6 and TRBJ2-5, the complete variable domain is DAGVTQSPTHLIKTRGQQVTLRCSPKSGHDTVSWYQQALGQGPQFIFQYYEEEERQRGNFPDRFSGHQFPNYSSELNVNALLLGDSALYLCASSGAGGAETQYFGPGTRLLVL.

V usage is TRBV7-2 and J usage is TRBJ2-6, with 13 bases lining up with TRBD2. CDR1 is SGHTA, CDR2 FQGNSA, per germline. CDR3 length: 18 residues. Unmatched junction bases numbered 4, after V lost 5 bases and J lost 0 bases. CDR3 in amino acids: CASSVGLAGSSGANVLTF. Here the CDR3 DNA reads TGTGCCAGCAGCGTGGGACTAGCGGGATCCTCTGGGGCCAACGTCCTGACTTTC.

This clone has a single count. The chain joins TRBV14 to TRBJ2-5; 10 bases line up with TRBD1. V lost 4 bases to trimming and J lost 2 bases; unmatched junction nucleotides: 4. Germline V gives CDR1 SGHDN, CDR2 FVKESK. This CDR3 comprises 15 residues. CDR3 coding DNA: TGTGCCAGCAGCCGGGGACAGGGGTGGCAAGAGACCCAGTACTTC. Protein: CASSRGQGWQETQYF.

V and J are TRBV29-1 and TRBJ1-1; D is uncertain. Germline V CDR1 and CDR2: SQVTM, ANQGSEA. The CDR3 covers 15 residues. V lost 3 bases, J lost 2 bases, and 16 bases lay in between. The CDR3 DNA reads TGCAGCGTTGACCGGCGAATTGTGGGCAACACTGAAGCTTTCTTT. Translated, it gives CSVDRRIVGNTEAFF.

This clone has a single count. The chain uses TRBV11-2 and TRBJ2-2; 7 nucleotides match TRBD1. The V gene end was trimmed by 1 base and the J gene end by 0 bases; junction bases not matched to a gene: 5. Germline lookup yields CDR1 SGHAT and CDR2 FQNNGV. This CDR3 is 17 amino acids long. In DNA form, the CDR3 reads TGTGCCAGCAGCTTAGGACAGGGAATAACGAACACCGGGGAGCTGTTTTTT. Protein product: CASSLGQGITNTGELFF.